This entry describes one TCR beta chain. Its antigen is still unknown. Method: immunoSEQ multiplex PCR; TCRdb's copy keeps in-frame clones and lacks some. The table lists roughly 65,000 clones, 90% to 95% of them singletons. This sample is drawn from a study of OX40 agonist ivuxolimab in advanced cancers. Study context: Having had anti-PD-1, anti-PD-L1 or anti-CTLA-4 therapy before was allowed, and approximately 40% had some. Study-level points and caveats: Patients with a partial response at 0.1-3.0 mg/kg had among the lowest clonal expansion.

The timepoints at which blood was sampled were baseline, cycle 4 day 1, and cycle 7 day 1. This CDR3 is built from 14 residues. Germline CDR1 MNHNS, CDR2 SASEGT. Trimming cost V 5 bases and J 6 bases; bases outside gene matches: 5. The sample in question was CD4+ or CD8+ T cells sorted from blood, obtained in a trial of the OX40 agonist ivuxolimab. This TCR came from an adult with an advanced solid tumor such as melanoma, head and neck, liver or kidney cancer. The rearrangement joins TRBV6-1 to TRBJ2-1; 9 bases fit TRBD2. Here the CDR3 reads CASSSGTSTNEQFF. The CDR3 bases are TGTGCCAGCAGTTCCGGGACTAGCACCAATGAGCAGTTCTTC.